A selection of T cell receptor beta chains follows, all from one sample in a study of blood T cell repertoires in COVID-19. TCRdb keeps only in-frame clones here, not all; method: immunoSEQ multiplex PCR. This sample has some 350,000 clones, with 91% found just once. Material: peripheral blood. These receptors all stem from a woman aged 18-29 years who had recovered from COVID-19. CDR3s include the opening cysteine and the closing phenylalanine or tryptophan. The D gene is left open where the match is weak. Clone size is shown for a subset of rows, as once, few, many or a class of expanded clone.

CDR3 DNA	CDR3 protein	J gene	D gene	V gene	clone size
TGTGCCAGCAGTTACTCGAGCAGGGTGTCTGGCTACACCTTC	CASSYSSRVSGYTF	TRBJ1-2	NA	TRBV6-5	NA
TGTGCCAGCAGCTTGGCCCTCCGAGGCACCGGGGAGCTGTTTTTT	CASSLALRGTGELFF	TRBJ2-2	NA	TRBV11-2	NA
TGCAGCGTGGTGAACCGGGACACCTTTTCGGGTGAAGCTTTCTTT	CSVVNRDTFSGEAFF	TRBJ1-1	NA	TRBV29-1	NA
TGTGCCAGCAGCTTAAATCCCGGGACTAGCACAGATACGCAGTATTTT	CASSLNPGTSTDTQYF	TRBJ2-3	NA	TRBV7-2	NA
TGTGCCAGCTGCCCTGACAGCGCCATTAATGAAAAACTGTTTTTT	CASCPDSAINEKLFF	TRBJ1-4	NA	TRBV6-6	NA
TGTGCCAGCAGCTCTAGCGGTCGAGCGTACAATGAGCAGTTCTTC	CASSSSGRAYNEQFF	TRBJ2-1	TRBD2	TRBV7-8	few
TGTGCCAGCAGTTTAACCGGGCGGGACCGCAATGAGCAGTTCTTC	CASSLTGRDRNEQFF	TRBJ2-1	NA	TRBV28	NA
TGTGCCATCAGTGAGTTACCACGGGGACAGGGTAGGGCTGAAGCTTTCTTT	CAISELPRGQGRAEAFF	TRBJ1-1	TRBD1	TRBV10-3	few
TGTGCCGCTCCCCACCCAGGGCAGTTCTTC	CAAPHPGQFF	TRBJ2-1	NA	TRBV21-1	NA
TGTGCCAGTAGTATAGCCGGGGGATTCACTGAAGCTTTCTTT	CASSIAGGFTEAFF	TRBJ1-1	NA	TRBV19	NA
TGTGCCAGCAGCAGAGGCCCGGGACAGGGGGAAAAACTGTTTTTT	CASSRGPGQGEKLFF	TRBJ1-4	TRBD1	TRBV7-8	NA
TGTGCCAGCTCACCGACCAGGGAGGGCAGGGCTATCCATGGCTACACCTTC	CASSPTREGRAIHGYTF	TRBJ1-2	NA	TRBV18	NA
TGTGCCACCAGTCTCAGTCCGTCCTACAATGAGCAGTTCTTC	CATSLSPSYNEQFF	TRBJ2-1	NA	TRBV24-1	NA
TGTGCCACCAGCTCAGGGTCTGGGCAGCCCCAGCATTTT	CATSSGSGQPQHF	TRBJ1-5	NA	TRBV24-1	NA
TGTGCCAGCAGCCCAGGACTAGCGGGAGAGTACAATGAGCAGTTCTTC	CASSPGLAGEYNEQFF	TRBJ2-1	TRBD2	TRBV5-4	NA
TGTGCCAGCAGCTTTGGGGGCCCTTATTCTGGAAACACCATATATTTT	CASSFGGPYSGNTIYF	TRBJ1-3	NA	TRBV5-6	NA
TGTGCCACCAGCAGAGATGGGAGTTATAGCAATCAGCCCCAGCATTTT	CATSRDGSYSNQPQHF	TRBJ1-5	NA	TRBV15	once
TGTGCCAGCAGCTCGGGGAGGGCTCAGCCCCAGCATTTT	CASSSGRAQPQHF	TRBJ1-5	NA	TRBV5-4	NA
TGTGCCAGCAGCTTAGCACGGGTGAACACTGAAGCTTTCTTT	CASSLARVNTEAFF	TRBJ1-1	NA	TRBV7-2	NA
TGCGCCAGCAGCCGACAAGGCGGGGAAGTCACTGAAGCTTTCTTT	CASSRQGGEVTEAFF	TRBJ1-1	NA	TRBV4-1	NA
TGTGCCAGGAGAAAGCGGGAGAGCTCCTACAATGAGCAGTTCTTC	CARRKRESSYNEQFF	TRBJ2-1	TRBD2	TRBV11-3	NA
TGTGCCAGCAGCCGCACGGGTGTCTATGGCTACACCTTC	CASSRTGVYGYTF	TRBJ1-2	NA	TRBV5-4	NA
TGCGCCAGCAGCCAAGATGCGAGGACTCGGCATTCCTCCTACAATGAGCAGTTCTTC	CASSQDARTRHSSYNEQFF	TRBJ2-1	NA	TRBV4-1	NA
TGCGCCACCATGCTGGAGCGTGCTGGCTACACCTTC	CATMLERAGYTF	TRBJ1-2	NA	TRBV10-2	NA
TGTGTTGCACGGGTCACAGGGGGGCACACTGAAGCTTTCTTT	CVARVTGGHTEAFF	TRBJ1-1	TRBD1	TRBV6-5	NA
TGTGCCACCAGTGATCAGACCGGGACAGGGGATCCGTTGGGCTACACCTTC	CATSDQTGTGDPLGYTF	TRBJ1-2	TRBD1	TRBV24-1	NA
TGTGCCAGCAGCAATGGAGGGGGCGTAGGGCTTGGCTACACCTTC	CASSNGGGVGLGYTF	TRBJ1-2	TRBD1	TRBV7-9	NA
TGTGCCAGCAGCTTAGGGGTAGGGAGGGGCCAGCCCCAGCATTTT	CASSLGVGRGQPQHF	TRBJ1-5	NA	TRBV11-2	NA
TGTGCCAGCAGCTTAAGTGGGGGCGCCGGCTATGGCTACACCTTC	CASSLSGGAGYGYTF	TRBJ1-2	NA	TRBV13	NA
TGTGCCAGTAGTATAGACCACCCCCCCAGGGGGCGCAATGAGCAGTTCTTC	CASSIDHPPRGRNEQFF	TRBJ2-1	TRBD1	TRBV19	NA
TGTGCCACCAGTGATCATACAGGGAAATTTGGCCAAGAGACCCAGTACTTC	CATSDHTGKFGQETQYF	TRBJ2-5	NA	TRBV24-1	NA
TGCGCCAGCAGCCAAGACGCTAGCGGGATCGGCTCCTACAATGAGCAGTTCTTC	CASSQDASGIGSYNEQFF	TRBJ2-1	TRBD2	TRBV4-1	NA
TGTGCCAGCAGTCCCTTACAGGGTTACAATGAGCAGTTCTTC	CASSPLQGYNEQFF	TRBJ2-1	NA	TRBV6-2/TRBV6-3	once
TGTGCCAGCAGCGTAGCCGACTCCTTTGGCACAGATACGCAGTATTTT	CASSVADSFGTDTQYF	TRBJ2-3	NA	TRBV9	NA
TGCGCCAGCAGCTTCGGACTAGCTGGTCCAGATACGCAGTATTTT	CASSFGLAGPDTQYF	TRBJ2-3	TRBD2	TRBV5-1	NA
TGTGCCAGATGCCAGGGGAGCGGGAGCCGGCAAAGAGAGACCCAGTACTTC	CARCQGSGSRQRETQYF	TRBJ2-5	TRBD2	TRBV19	NA
TGCAGCGTGGTCCGGGACAGGGGGGACAATGAGCAGTTCTTC	CSVVRDRGDNEQFF	TRBJ2-1	TRBD1	TRBV29-1	NA
TGTGCCAGCAGTATGGGGACTGGGACCTACTATGGCTACACCTTC	CASSMGTGTYYGYTF	TRBJ1-2	NA	TRBV5-6	NA
TGTGCCAGCAGAACTGGACAGGGTTTTGAACAGCCCCAGCATTTT	CASRTGQGFEQPQHF	TRBJ1-5	TRBD1	TRBV6-5	NA
TGTGCCAGCAGCTCGCTGGGAGCGGGAATCACCGGGGAGCTGTTTTTT	CASSSLGAGITGELFF	TRBJ2-2	TRBD2	TRBV7-8	NA
TGTGCCAGCAGCAGACTAGCGGGAGTCACCGATGAGCAGTTCTTC	CASSRLAGVTDEQFF	TRBJ2-1	TRBD2	TRBV5-4	NA
TGCGCCAGCAGCTTGGGGCCCCAAGAGACCCAGTACTTC	CASSLGPQETQYF	TRBJ2-5	NA	TRBV5-1	NA
TGTGCCAGCAGCAACAGGGGGTCTGGGGCCAACGTCCTGACTTTC	CASSNRGSGANVLTF	TRBJ2-6	TRBD1	TRBV7-9	NA
TGTGCCAGCAGCTTTCCTAGCACCGGGGAGCTGTTTTTT	CASSFPSTGELFF	TRBJ2-2	NA	TRBV7-9	NA
TGTGCCAGCAGCTTCTCGCTGGCGAAGGGGACTACGGCCGGCGGTACGCAGTATTTT	CASSFSLAKGTTAGGTQYF	TRBJ2-3	TRBD2	TRBV13	NA
TGCGCCAGCAGCTTGGAAGCGGGGCCCGGCACAGATACGCAGTATTTT	CASSLEAGPGTDTQYF	TRBJ2-3	TRBD2	TRBV5-1	once
TGCAGCGTTTGTTTTGTGGCGGGAGCCGCCTCCTACAATGAGCAGTTCTTC	CSVCFVAGAASYNEQFF	TRBJ2-1	TRBD2	TRBV29-1	NA
TGTGCCAGCAGTTTTTGGTCTACAGGGGGTGAAGCTTTCTTT	CASSFWSTGGEAFF	TRBJ1-1	TRBD1	TRBV27	NA
TGTGCCTGGAGTTCTTTCGGACACTACACTGAAGCTTTCTTT	CAWSSFGHYTEAFF	TRBJ1-1	NA	TRBV30	NA
TGTGCCAGCTCGCAGACAGGTTTTTCGGTCTCTGGGGCCAACGTCCTGACTTTC	CASSQTGFSVSGANVLTF	TRBJ2-6	NA	TRBV18	once
TGTGCCACTAGGGACAGCTTCGCCGAGACCCAGTACTTC	CATRDSFAETQYF	TRBJ2-5	TRBD1	TRBV24-1	NA